Shown below are 19 T cell receptor beta chains from a single sample sequenced in a study of early T cells in non-severe SARS-CoV-2 infection. One entry per CDR3 protein results from TCRdb running MiXCR on the 5' RACE reads. The sample lists 30,000 to 40,000 distinct CDR3 sequences, approximately 5.8% seen once, with less than 8.5% in the top ten. Sequenced: whole blood. All receptors derive from an adult who was a healthcare worker with PCR-confirmed SARS-CoV-2 infection or an uninfected control (not recorded which).

This clonotype showed up many times. This chain links TRBV6-2 or TRBV6-3 with TRBJ2-6; D unresolved. The CDR3 is 15 amino acids. CDR1 is MNHEY, CDR2 SVGEGT, per germline. Trimming removed 2 bases at V and 4 bases at J, with 9 bases between. This CDR3 reads CASSYAQVGANVLTF. CDR3 bases: TGTGCCAGCAGTTACGCCCAGGTCGGGGCCAACGTCCTGACTTTC.

This clonotype was observed many times. V gene TRBV24-1 combines with J gene TRBJ1-5, with D maybe TRBD1 (5 bases). The germline V gene has CDR1 KGHDR and CDR2 SFDVKD. The CDR3 covers 14 residues. V lost 12 bases to trimming and J lost 9 bases, with 23 bases between them. The chain's CDR3 is CAAQDRDLLRPQHF. For the CDR3, the DNA is TGTGCCGCCCAAGACCGGGACCTATTAAGGCCCCAGCATTTT.

This clonotype was picked up many times. The J gene is TRBJ2-1, the V gene TRBV6-4; 8 nucleotides align to TRBD2. This CDR3 spans 16 amino acids. Germline CDR1 reads MRHNA; CDR2 reads SNTAGT. The junction had 10 bases not matched to a gene; V was cut back by 4 bases and J by 5 bases. CDR3 sequence: CASSGGGLGKNNEQFF. The CDR3 DNA reads as TGTGCCAGCAGTGGGGGGGGACTAGGAAAGAACAATGAGCAGTTCTTC.

This clonotype was detected ten times or more. CDR3 protein: CASSRNRVGDNEQFF. The CDR3 nucleotides read TGTGCCAGCAGTCGTAACAGGGTTGGGGACAATGAGCAGTTCTTC. The chain recombines TRBV28 with TRBJ2-1; a possible D gene is TRBD1 (6 bases). With 5 bases removed from V and 5 bases from J, the gap between germline ends came to 16 bases. This CDR3 is built from 15 residues. Germline CDR1 is MDHEN and CDR2 is SYDVKM.

The sample holds many counts of this clonotype. The chain uses TRBV20-1 and TRBJ2-3; 11 bases match TRBD2. Germline V gene data show CDR1 as DFQATT and CDR2 as SNEGSKA (reference sequence). This CDR3 region has 14 residues. V shed 6 bases, J shed 8 bases, and the junction held 10 bases outside the gene matches. The CDR3 DNA sequence: TGCAGTGCATCTAGACTAGCGGGGTTCGGTACGCAGTATTTT. It is translated as CSASRLAGFGTQYF.

This clonotype was seen ten or more times. The chain is built from TRBV2 and TRBJ1-2; TRBD1 might be the D (5 bases). CDR1 SNHLY and CDR2 FYNNEI come from the germline V gene. Trimming took 11 bases from V and 1 from J, leaving 14 bases between them. The length of the CDR3 is 13 residues. CDR3 coding DNA: TGTGCCTGGGACTCCCAGGGTAACTATGGCTACACCTTC. It is translated as CAWDSQGNYGYTF.

This clonotype was counted ten times or more. This sequence joins TRBV18 and TRBJ1-1, with D possibly matching TRBD1 (5 bases). CDR1 and CDR2 from the germline V gene are KGHSH and LQKENI. V dropped 0 bases and J dropped 10 bases, with 45 bases sitting between them. The CDR3 covers 24 residues. In DNA, the CDR3 is TGTGCCAGCTCACCACCGTTAGGGTCCGTAGGGACGCACGTCTGGCAGCAACTGACGTCAGGAGCTTTCTTT. The encoded protein is CASSPPLGSVGTHVWQQLTSGAFF.

This clonotype has ten or more counts. The rearrangement links TRBV5-4 to TRBJ1-1; unclear D gene. The V gene's germline CDR1 is SGHNT and CDR2 YYREEE (reference sequence). V was clipped by 4 bases and J by 3 bases, with 13 bases between them. The CDR3 is 14 residues long. The CDR3 sequence is CASSLEIRDTEAFF. As DNA, the CDR3 is TGTGCCAGCAGCCTGGAGATCCGTGACACTGAAGCTTTCTTT.

This clonotype has a handful of counts. This sequence joins TRBV28 and TRBJ2-7, with TRBD1 as a possible D gene (6 bases). The CDR3 totals 12 residues. Germline V lookup: CDR1 MDHEN, CDR2 SYDVKM. V lost 9 bases and J lost 3, with 12 bases in between. The CDR3 DNA reads TGTGCCAGAATCGGACAGAACTACGAGCAGTACTTC. This encodes CARIGQNYEQYF.

By share, this clonotype ranks as medium-sized. V usage is TRBV12-3 or TRBV12-4 and J usage is TRBJ2-3, with D tentatively TRBD2 (5 bases). The germline V and J ends were trimmed by 6 bases and 0 bases, with 7 bases remaining between them. The CDR3 is 13 amino acids. The CDR3 coding sequence is TGTGCCAGCAGGCCGGGGAGCACAGATACGCAGTATTTT. This translates into CASRPGSTDTQYF.

The chain joins TRBV6-5 to TRBJ2-3; 9 positions match TRBD2. After removal of 5 bases from V and 5 bases from J, the junction contained 11 bases not matched to a gene. This CDR3 contains 16 residues. From germline, CDR1 is MNHEY and CDR2 SVGAGI. The CDR3 region is CASSQNVAGAGDTQYF. The DNA for the CDR3 is TGTGCCAGCAGTCAAAACGTAGCGGGGGCGGGAGATACGCAGTATTTT.

This clonotype came up many times. The chain carries TRBV12-3 or TRBV12-4 and TRBJ1-5; D possibly corresponds to TRBD1 (5 bases). The CDR3 has 14 residues. Trimming took off 6 bases at V and 4 bases at J, with 13 bases between the two ends. CDR3 amino acids: CASRPGTANQPQHF. The CDR3, as DNA: TGTGCCAGCAGGCCCGGGACGGCGAATCAGCCCCAGCATTTT.

This clonotype occurred many times. The chain uses TRBV4-2 and TRBJ1-4, with 9 bases fitting TRBD1. Germline V gives CDR1 LGHNA, CDR2 YNFKEQ. The junction had 8 bases not matched to a gene; V was cut back by 1 base and J by 8 bases. This CDR3 comprises 16 residues. CDR3 loop: CASSQGDREVDEKLFF. The CDR3 coding sequence is TGTGCCAGCAGCCAAGGGGACAGGGAAGTTGACGAAAAACTGTTTTTT.

This clonotype was observed many times. The chain employs TRBV11-3 and TRBJ2-5; TRBD1 aligns across 7 bases. With V trimmed by 5 bases and J by 2 bases, 8 bases remained unmatched. The CDR3 is made up of 15 amino acids. The V gene's germline CDR1 is SGHNT and CDR2 YENEEA. The CDR3 DNA reads as TGTGCCAGCAGCCCTAGGACAGGTGAACAAGAGACCCAGTACTTC. Translated, it gives CASSPRTGEQETQYF.

This clonotype was detected many times. The chain is built from TRBV6-6 and TRBJ2-5; D unresolved. Trimming shortened V by 0 bases and J by 2 bases, and 10 bases separated the two germline ends. Per germline, CDR1 MNHNY and CDR2 SVGAGI (reference sequence). The CDR3 spans 15 residues. The CDR3 loop is CASSYSIPIQETQYF. The CDR3 DNA is TGTGCCAGCAGTTACTCGATACCTATTCAAGAGACCCAGTACTTC.

This clonotype was detected many times. The chain recombines TRBV20-1 with TRBJ1-3; D is perhaps TRBD1 (5 bases). Germline V CDR1 and CDR2: DFQATT, SNEGSKA (reference sequence). V lost 6 bases, J lost 3 bases, and 12 bases lay in between. The CDR3 totals 13 residues. The CDR3 DNA sequence: TGCAGTGCACTGACAGATCTTGGAAACACCATATATTTT. This sequence encodes CSALTDLGNTIYF.

V is TRBV27 and J is TRBJ2-5; 11 bases map to TRBD2. Germline V gene lookup returns CDR1 MNHEY and CDR2 SMNVEV (reference sequence). The trim removed 4 bases at V and 2 bases at J, leaving 3 bases unmatched. This CDR3 is built from 15 residues. The CDR3 loop reads CASSYLAGGQETQYF. The DNA of the CDR3 is TGTGCCAGCAGTTATTTAGCGGGGGGGCAAGAGACCCAGTACTTC.

Ten or more counts support this clonotype. The V call is TRBV18, the J call TRBJ1-3; unclear D gene. CDR1 and CDR2 from the germline V gene are KGHSH and LQKENI. This CDR3 is 13 amino acids long. V was clipped by 11 bases and J by 0 bases, with 11 bases between them. The CDR3 region has the DNA TGTGCCTCCCAGGCGAGCTCTGGAAACACCATATATTTT. Amino acids: CASQASSGNTIYF.

This clonotype rates as hyperexpanded (1% or more). V gene TRBV27 combines with J gene TRBJ2-1; the D gene could be TRBD1 or TRBD2 (7 bases each). In germline, CDR1 is MNHEY, CDR2 SMNVEV (reference sequence). Trimming shortened V by 6 bases and J by 6 bases, and 21 bases separated the two germline ends. CDR3 length equals 16 residues. As DNA, the CDR3 is TGTGCCAGCAGCGTAAGCAGGGGGGGGTGGGGCAATGAGCAGTTCTTC. It codes for CASSVSRGGWGNEQFF.